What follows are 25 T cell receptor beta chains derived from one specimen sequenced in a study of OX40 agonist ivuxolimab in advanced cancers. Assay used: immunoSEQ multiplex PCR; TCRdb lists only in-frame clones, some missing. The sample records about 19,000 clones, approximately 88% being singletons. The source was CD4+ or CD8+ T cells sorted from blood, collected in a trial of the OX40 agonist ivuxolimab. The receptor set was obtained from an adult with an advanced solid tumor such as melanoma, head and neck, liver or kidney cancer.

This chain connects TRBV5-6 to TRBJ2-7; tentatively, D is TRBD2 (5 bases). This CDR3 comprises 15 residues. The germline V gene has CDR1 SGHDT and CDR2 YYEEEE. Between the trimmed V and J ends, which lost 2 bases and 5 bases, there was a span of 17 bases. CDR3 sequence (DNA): TGTGCCAGCAGCTTCAGCCCCATACCCGGGGACGAGCAGTACTTC. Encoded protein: CASSFSPIPGDEQYF.

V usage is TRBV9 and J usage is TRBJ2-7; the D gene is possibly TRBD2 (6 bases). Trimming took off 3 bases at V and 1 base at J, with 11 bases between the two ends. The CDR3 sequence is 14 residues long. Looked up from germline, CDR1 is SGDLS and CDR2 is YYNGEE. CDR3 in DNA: TGTGCCAGCAGCGGGGGGACTCCTTCCTACGAGCAGTACTTC. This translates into CASSGGTPSYEQYF.

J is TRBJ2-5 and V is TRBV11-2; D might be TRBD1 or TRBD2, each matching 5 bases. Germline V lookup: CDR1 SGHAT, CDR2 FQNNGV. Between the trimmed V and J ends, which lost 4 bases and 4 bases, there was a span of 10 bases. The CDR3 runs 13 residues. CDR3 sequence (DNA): TGTGCCAGCAGCTCCCGGGACCGAGAGACCCAGTACTTC. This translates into CASSSRDRETQYF.

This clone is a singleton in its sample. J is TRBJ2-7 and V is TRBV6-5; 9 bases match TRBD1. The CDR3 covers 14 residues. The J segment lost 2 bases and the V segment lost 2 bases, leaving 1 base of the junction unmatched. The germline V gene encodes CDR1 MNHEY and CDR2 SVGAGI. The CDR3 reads CASSYGTGTYEQYF. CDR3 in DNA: TGTGCCAGCAGTTACGGGACAGGGACCTACGAGCAGTACTTC.

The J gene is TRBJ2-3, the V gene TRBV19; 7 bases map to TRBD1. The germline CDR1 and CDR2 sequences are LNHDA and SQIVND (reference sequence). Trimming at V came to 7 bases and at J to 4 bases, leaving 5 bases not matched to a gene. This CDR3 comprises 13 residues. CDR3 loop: CASTGQGADTQYF. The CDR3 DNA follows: TGTGCCAGTACGGGGCAGGGGGCAGATACGCAGTATTTT.

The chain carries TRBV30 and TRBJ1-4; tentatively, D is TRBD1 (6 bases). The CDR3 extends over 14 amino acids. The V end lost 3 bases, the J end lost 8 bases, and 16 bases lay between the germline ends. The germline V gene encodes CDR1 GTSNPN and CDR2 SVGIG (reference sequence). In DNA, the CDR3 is TGTGCCTGGAGGGTGCAGGGGCGAAAGGAAAAACTGTTTTTT. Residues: CAWRVQGRKEKLFF.

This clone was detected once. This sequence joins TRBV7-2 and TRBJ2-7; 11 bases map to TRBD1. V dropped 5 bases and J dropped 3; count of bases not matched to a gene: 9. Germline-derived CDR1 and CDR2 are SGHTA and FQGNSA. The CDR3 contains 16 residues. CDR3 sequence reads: CASSPSPGQGGYEQYF. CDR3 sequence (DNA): TGTGCCAGCAGCCCTAGCCCGGGACAGGGGGGCTACGAGCAGTACTTC.

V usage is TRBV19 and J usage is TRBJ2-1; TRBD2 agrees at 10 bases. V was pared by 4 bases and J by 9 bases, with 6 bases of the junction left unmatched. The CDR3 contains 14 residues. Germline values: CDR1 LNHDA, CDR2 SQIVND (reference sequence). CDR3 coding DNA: TGTGCCAGTAGTACCTCTAGCGGGGGTATTGAGCAGTTCTTC. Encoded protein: CASSTSSGGIEQFF. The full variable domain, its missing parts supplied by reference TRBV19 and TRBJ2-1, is DGGITQSPKYLFRKEGQNVTLSCEQNLNHDAMYWYRQDPGQGLRLIYYSQIVNDFQKGDIAEGYSVSREKKESFPLTVTSAQKNPTAFYLCASSTSSGGIEQFFGPGTRLTVL.

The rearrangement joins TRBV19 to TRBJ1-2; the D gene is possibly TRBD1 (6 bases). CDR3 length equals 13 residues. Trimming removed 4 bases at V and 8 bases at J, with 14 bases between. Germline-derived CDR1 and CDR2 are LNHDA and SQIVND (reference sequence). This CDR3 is CASSTQGNGGYTF. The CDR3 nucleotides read TGTGCCAGTAGTACGCAGGGGAATGGGGGCTACACCTTC. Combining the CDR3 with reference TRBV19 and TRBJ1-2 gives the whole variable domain DGGITQSPKYLFRKEGQNVTLSCEQNLNHDAMYWYRQDPGQGLRLIYYSQIVNDFQKGDIAEGYSVSREKKESFPLTVTSAQKNPTAFYLCASSTQGNGGYTFGSGTRLTVV.

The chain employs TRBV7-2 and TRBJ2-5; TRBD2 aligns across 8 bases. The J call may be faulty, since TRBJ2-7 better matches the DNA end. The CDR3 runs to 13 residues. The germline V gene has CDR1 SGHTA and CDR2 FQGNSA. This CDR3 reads CASSQLGTSEQYF. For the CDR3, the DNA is TGTGCCAGCAGCCAGTTGGGGACTAGCGAGCAGTACTTC.

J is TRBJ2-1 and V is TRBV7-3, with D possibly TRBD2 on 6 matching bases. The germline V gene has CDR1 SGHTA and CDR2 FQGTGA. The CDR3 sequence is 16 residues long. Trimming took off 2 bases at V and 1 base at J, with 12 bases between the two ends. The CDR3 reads CASSLLVGSSYNEQFF. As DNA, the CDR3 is TGTGCCAGCAGCTTATTAGTCGGGAGTTCCTACAATGAGCAGTTCTTC. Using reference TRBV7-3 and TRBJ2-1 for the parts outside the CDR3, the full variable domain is GAGVSQTPSNKVTEKGKYVELRCDPISGHTALYWYRQSLGQGPEFLIYFQGTGAADDSGLPNDRFFAVRPEGSVSTLKIQRTERGDSAVYLCASSLLVGSSYNEQFFGPGTRLTVL.

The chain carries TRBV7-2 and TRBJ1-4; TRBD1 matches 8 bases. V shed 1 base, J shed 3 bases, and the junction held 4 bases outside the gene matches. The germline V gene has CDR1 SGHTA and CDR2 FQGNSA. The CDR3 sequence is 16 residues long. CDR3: CASSLGTGWANEKLFF. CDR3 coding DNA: TGTGCCAGCAGCTTAGGGACAGGGTGGGCTAATGAAAAACTGTTTTTT. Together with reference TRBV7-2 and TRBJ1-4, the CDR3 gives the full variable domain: GAGVSQSPSNKVTEKGKDVELRCDPISGHTALYWYRQSLGQGLEFLIYFQGNSAPDKSGLPSDRFSAERTGGSVSTLTIQRTQQEDSAVYLCASSLGTGWANEKLFFGSGTQLSVL.

As DNA, the CDR3 is TGTGCCAGCAGCTTAGACTCCACAGATACGCAGTATTTT. Residues: CASSLDSTDTQYF. This rearrangement joins TRBV7-3 to TRBJ2-3; D is undetermined. Germline V gene lookup returns CDR1 SGHTA and CDR2 FQGTGA. The CDR3 spans 13 residues. Trimming removed 2 bases from V and 2 bases from J, with 5 bases in between.

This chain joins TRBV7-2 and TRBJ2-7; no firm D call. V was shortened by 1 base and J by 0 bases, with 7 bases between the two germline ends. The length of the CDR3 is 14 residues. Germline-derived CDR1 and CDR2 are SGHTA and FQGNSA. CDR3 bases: TGTGCCAGCAGCTTAGTGGGCACCTCCTACGAGCAGTACTTC. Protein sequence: CASSLVGTSYEQYF.

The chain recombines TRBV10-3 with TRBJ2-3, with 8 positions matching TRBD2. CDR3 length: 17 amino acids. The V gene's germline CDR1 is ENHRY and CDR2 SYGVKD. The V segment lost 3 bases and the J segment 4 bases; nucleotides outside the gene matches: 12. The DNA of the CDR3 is TGTGCCATCAGTGACCTAGGCTTAGCGGGATCGTCAGATACGCAGTATTTT. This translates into CAISDLGLAGSSDTQYF.

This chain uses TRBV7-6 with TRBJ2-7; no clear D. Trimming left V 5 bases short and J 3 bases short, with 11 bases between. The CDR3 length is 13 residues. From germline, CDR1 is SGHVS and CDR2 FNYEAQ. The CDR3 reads CASSTRPGYEQYF. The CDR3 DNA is TGTGCCAGCAGCACGCGACCAGGCTACGAGCAGTACTTC.

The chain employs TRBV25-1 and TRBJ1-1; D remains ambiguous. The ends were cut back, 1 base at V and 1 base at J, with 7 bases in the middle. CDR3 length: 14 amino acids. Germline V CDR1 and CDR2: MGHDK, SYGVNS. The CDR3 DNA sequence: TGTGCCAGCAGTGAATTTTTAGCGAACACTGAAGCTTTCTTT. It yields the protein CASSEFLANTEAFF. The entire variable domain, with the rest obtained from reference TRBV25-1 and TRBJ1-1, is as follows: EADIYQTPRYLVIGTGKKITLECSQTMGHDKMYWYQQDPGMELHLIHYSYGVNSTEKGDLSSESTVSRIRTEHFPLTLESARPSHTSQYLCASSEFLANTEAFFGQGTRLTVV.

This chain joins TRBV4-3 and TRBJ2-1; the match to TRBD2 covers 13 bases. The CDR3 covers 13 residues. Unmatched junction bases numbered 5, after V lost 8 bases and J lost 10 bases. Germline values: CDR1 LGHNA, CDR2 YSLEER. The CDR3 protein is CASGLAGAGEQFF. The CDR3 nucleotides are TGCGCCAGCGGACTAGCGGGAGCAGGCGAGCAGTTCTTC.

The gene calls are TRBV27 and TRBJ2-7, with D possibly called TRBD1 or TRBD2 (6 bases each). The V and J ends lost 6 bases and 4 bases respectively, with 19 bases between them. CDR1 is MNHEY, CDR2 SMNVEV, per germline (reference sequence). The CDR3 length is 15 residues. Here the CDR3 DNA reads TGTGCCAGCAGCTGGGGGTGGGGGGCAGATTACGAGCAGTACTTC. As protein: CASSWGWGADYEQYF.

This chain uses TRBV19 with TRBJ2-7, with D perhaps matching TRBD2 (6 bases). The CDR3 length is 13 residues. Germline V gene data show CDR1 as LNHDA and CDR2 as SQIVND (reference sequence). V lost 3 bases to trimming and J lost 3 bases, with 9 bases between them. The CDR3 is CASSMGTGYEQYF. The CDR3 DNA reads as TGTGCCAGTAGTATGGGGACTGGCTACGAGCAGTACTTC.

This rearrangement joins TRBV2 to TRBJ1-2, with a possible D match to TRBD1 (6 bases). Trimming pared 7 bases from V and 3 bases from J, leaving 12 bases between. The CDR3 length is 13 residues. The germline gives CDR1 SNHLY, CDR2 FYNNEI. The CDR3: CASTPRGYYGYTF. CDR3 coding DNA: TGTGCCAGCACCCCCAGGGGATACTATGGCTACACCTTC.

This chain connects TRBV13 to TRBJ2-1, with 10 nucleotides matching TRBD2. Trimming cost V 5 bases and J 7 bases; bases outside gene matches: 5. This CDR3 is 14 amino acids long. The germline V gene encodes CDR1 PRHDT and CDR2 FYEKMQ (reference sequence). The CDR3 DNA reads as TGTGCCAGCAGCGTAGCGGGGGGAACTAATGAGCAGTTCTTC. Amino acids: CASSVAGGTNEQFF.

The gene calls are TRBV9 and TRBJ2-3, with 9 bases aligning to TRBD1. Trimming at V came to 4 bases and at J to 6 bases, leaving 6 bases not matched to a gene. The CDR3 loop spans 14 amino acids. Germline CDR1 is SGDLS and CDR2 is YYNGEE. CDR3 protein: CASSNGQGLDTQYF. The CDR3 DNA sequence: TGTGCCAGCAGCAACGGACAGGGGCTGGATACGCAGTATTTT.

The CDR3 region has the DNA TGTGCCAGTAGTACTACAGGGCCCACCGGGGAGCTGTTTTTT. Translation gives CASSTTGPTGELFF. The chain carries TRBV19 and TRBJ2-2; a weak D match, TRBD1 (6 bases). Germline V CDR1 and CDR2: LNHDA, SQIVND (reference sequence). CDR3 length equals 14 residues. Trimming left V 4 bases short and J 4 bases short, with 10 bases between.

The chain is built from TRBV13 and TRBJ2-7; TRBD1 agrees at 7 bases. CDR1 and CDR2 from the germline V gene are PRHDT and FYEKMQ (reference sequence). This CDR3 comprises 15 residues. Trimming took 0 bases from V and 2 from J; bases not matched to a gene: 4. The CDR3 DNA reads TGTGCCAGCAGCTTAGGACAGGGGAATCCCTACGAGCAGTACTTC. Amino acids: CASSLGQGNPYEQYF. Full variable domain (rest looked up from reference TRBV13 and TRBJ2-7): AAGVIQSPRHLIKEKRETATLKCYPIPRHDTVYWYQQGPGQDPQFLISFYEKMQSDKGSIPDRFSAQQFSDYHSELNMSSLELGDSALYFCASSLGQGNPYEQYFGPGTRLTVT.